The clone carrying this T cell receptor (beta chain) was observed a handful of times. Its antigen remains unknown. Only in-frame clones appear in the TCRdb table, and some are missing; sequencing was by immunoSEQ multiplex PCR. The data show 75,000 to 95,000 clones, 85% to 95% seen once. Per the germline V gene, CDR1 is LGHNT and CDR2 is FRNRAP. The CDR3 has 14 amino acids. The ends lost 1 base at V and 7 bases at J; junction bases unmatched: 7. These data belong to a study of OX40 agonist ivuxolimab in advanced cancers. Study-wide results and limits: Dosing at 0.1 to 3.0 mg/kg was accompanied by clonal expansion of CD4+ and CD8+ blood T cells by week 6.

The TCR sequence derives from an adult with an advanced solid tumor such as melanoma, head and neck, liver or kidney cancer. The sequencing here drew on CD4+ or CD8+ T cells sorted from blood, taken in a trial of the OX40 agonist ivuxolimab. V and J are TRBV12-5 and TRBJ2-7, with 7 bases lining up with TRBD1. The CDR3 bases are TGTGCTAGTGGTTTGGGACAGGGTAGGTCAGAGCAGTACTTC. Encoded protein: CASGLGQGRSEQYF.